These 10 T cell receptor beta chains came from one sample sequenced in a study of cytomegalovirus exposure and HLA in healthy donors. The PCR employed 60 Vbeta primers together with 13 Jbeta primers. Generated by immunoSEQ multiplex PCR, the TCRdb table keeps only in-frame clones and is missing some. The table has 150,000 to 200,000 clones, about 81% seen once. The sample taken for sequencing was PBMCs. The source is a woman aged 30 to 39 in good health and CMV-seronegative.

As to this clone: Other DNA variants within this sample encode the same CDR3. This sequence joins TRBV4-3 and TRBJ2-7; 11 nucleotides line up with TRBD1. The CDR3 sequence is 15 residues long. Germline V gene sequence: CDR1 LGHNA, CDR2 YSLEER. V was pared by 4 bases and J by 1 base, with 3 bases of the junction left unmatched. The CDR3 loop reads CASSRGTGGSYEQYF. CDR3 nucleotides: TGCGCCAGCAGCCGGGGGACAGGGGGATCCTACGAGCAGTACTTC.

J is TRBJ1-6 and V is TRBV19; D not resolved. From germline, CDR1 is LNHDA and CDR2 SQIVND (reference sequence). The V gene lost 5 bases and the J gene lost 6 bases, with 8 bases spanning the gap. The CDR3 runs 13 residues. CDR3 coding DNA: TGTGCCAGTAGTCAACAGCTTAATTCACCCCTCCACTTT. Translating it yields CASSQQLNSPLHF.

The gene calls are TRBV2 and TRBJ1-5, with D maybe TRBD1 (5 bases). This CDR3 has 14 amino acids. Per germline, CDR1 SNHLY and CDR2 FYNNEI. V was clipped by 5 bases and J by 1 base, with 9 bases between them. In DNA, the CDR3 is TGTGCCAGCAGTCCCCGACAGAGCAATCAGCCCCAGCATTTT. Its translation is CASSPRQSNQPQHF.

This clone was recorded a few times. The DNA for the CDR3 is TGTGCCAGCAGCTTAGAAGGGGGCAATGAGCAGTTCTTC. Protein product: CASSLEGGNEQFF. The chain has TRBV7-8 and TRBJ2-1, with D possibly matching TRBD1 (6 bases). With 1 base removed from V and 6 bases from J, the gap between germline ends came to 7 bases. Germline values: CDR1 SGHVS, CDR2 FQNEAQ. The CDR3 spans 13 residues.

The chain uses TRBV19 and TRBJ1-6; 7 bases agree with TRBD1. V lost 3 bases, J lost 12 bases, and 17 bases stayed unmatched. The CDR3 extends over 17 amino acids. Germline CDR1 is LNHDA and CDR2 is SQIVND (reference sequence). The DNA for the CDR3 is TGTGCCAGTAGTATTTTTGTTGGGCGGCAGGGGGTTGAACCCCTCCACTTT. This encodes CASSIFVGRQGVEPLHF.

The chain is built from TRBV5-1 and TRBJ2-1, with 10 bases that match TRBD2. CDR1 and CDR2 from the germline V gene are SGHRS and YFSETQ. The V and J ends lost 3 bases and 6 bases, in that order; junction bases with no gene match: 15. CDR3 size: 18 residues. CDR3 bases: TGCGCCAGCAGCTCTTCAGGGGAGTCTAGCGGGAGTTTCAATGAGCAGTTCTTC. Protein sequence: CASSSSGESSGSFNEQFF. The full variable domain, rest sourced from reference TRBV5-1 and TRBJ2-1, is KAGVTQTPRYLIKTRGQQVTLSCSPISGHRSVSWYQQTPGQGLQFLFEYFSETQRNKGNFPGRFSGRQFSNSRSEMNVSTLELGDSALYLCASSSSGESSGSFNEQFFGPGTRLTVL.

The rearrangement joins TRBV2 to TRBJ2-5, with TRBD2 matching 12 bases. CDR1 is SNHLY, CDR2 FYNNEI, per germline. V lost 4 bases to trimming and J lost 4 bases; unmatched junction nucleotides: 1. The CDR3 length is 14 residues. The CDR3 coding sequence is TGTGCCAGCAGTGCGGGACTAGCGGGAGAGACCCAGTACTTC. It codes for CASSAGLAGETQYF.

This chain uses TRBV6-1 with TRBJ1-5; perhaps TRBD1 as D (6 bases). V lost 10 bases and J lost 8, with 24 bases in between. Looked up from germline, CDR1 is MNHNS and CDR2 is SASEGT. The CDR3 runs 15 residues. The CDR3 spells CATQPGTTRLEPQHF. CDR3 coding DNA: TGTGCCACCCAACCGGGGACAACCCGTCTAGAGCCCCAGCATTTT.

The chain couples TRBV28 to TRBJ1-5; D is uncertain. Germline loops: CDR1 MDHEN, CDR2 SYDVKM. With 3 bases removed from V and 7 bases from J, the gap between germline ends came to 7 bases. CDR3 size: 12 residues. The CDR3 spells CASSFLLQPQHF. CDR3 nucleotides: TGTGCCAGCAGTTTTCTTTTGCAGCCCCAGCATTTT.

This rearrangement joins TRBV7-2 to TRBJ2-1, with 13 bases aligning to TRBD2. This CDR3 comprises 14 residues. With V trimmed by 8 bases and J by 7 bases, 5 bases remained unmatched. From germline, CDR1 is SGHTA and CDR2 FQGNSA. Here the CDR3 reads CASRTSGGSNEQFF. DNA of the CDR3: TGTGCCAGCCGGACTAGCGGGGGATCTAATGAGCAGTTCTTC.